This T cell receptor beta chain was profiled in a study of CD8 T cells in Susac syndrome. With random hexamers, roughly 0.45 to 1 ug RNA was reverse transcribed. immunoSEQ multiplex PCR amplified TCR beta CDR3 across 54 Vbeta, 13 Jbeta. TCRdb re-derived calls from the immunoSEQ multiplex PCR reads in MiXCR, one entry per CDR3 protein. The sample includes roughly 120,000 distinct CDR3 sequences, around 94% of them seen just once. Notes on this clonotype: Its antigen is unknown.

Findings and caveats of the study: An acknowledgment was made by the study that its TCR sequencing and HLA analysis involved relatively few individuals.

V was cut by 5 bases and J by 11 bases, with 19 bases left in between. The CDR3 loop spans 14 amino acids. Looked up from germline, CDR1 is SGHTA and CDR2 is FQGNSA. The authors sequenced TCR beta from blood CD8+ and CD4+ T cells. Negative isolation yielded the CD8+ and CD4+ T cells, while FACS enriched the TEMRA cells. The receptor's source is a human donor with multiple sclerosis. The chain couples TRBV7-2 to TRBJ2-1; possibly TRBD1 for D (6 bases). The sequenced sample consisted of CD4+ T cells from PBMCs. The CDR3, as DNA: TGTGCCAGCAGCCTAGACAGGCGCCTAATGAAGCAGTTCTTC. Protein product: CASSLDRRLMKQFF.